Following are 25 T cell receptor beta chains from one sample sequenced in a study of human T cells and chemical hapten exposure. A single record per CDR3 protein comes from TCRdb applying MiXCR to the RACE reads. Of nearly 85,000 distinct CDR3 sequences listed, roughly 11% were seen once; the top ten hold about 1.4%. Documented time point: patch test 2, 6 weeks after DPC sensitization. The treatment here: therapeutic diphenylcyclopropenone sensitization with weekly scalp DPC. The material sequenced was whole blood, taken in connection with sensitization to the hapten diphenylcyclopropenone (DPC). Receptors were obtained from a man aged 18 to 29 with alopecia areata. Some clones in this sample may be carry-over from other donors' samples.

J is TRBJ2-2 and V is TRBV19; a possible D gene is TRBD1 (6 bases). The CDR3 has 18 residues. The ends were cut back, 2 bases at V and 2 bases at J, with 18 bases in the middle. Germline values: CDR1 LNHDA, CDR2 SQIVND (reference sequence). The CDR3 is CASSINRVPDLNTGELFF. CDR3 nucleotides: TGTGCCAGTAGTATAAACAGGGTACCCGACCTAAACACCGGGGAGCTGTTTTTT. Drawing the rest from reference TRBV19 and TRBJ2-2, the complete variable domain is DGGITQSPKYLFRKEGQNVTLSCEQNLNHDAMYWYRQDPGQGLRLIYYSQIVNDFQKGDIAEGYSVSREKKESFPLTVTSAQKNPTAFYLCASSINRVPDLNTGELFFGEGSRLTVL.

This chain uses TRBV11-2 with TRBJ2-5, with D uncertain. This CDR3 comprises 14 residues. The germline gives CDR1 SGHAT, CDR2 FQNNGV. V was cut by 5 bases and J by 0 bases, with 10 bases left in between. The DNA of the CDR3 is TGTGCCAGCAGCATGACAAGGAACCAAGAGACCCAGTACTTC. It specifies CASSMTRNQETQYF. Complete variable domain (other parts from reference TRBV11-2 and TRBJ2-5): EAGVAQSPRYKIIEKRQSVAFWCNPISGHATLYWYQQILGQGPKLLIQFQNNGVVDDSQLPKDRFSAERLKGVDSTLKIQPAKLEDSAVYLCASSMTRNQETQYFGPGTRLLVL.

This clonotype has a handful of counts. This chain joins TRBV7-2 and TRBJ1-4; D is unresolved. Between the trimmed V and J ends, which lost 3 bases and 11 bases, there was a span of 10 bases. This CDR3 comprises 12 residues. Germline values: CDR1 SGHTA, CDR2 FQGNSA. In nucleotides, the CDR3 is TGTGCCAGCAGCTTTGCCCCGGATAAACTGTTTTTT. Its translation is CASSFAPDKLFF.

CDR3 in DNA: TGTGCCAGCAGCGGACAGGGACATCATGGCTACACCTTC. Translation: CASSGQGHHGYTF. The chain carries TRBV2 and TRBJ1-2; 8 nucleotides match TRBD1. Per germline, CDR1 SNHLY and CDR2 FYNNEI. CDR3 size: 13 residues. After removal of 6 bases from V and 6 bases from J, the junction contained 6 bases not matched to a gene.

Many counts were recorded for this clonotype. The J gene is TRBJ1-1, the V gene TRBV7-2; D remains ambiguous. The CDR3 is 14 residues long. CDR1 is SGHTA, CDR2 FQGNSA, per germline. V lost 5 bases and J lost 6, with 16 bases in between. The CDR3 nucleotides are TGTGCCAGCAGCCCCTCCCCGGCCCAGCCTGAAGCTTTCTTT. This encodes CASSPSPAQPEAFF. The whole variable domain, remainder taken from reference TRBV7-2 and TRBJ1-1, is GAGVSQSPSNKVTEKGKDVELRCDPISGHTALYWYRQSLGQGLEFLIYFQGNSAPDKSGLPSDRFSAERTGGSVSTLTIQRTQQEDSAVYLCASSPSPAQPEAFFGQGTRLTVV.

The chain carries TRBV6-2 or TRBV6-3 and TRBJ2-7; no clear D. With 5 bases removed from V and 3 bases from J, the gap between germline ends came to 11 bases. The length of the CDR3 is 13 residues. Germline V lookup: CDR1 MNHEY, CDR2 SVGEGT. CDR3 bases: TGTGCCAGCAGTCATGGTCTGAACTACGAGCAGTACTTC. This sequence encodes CASSHGLNYEQYF.

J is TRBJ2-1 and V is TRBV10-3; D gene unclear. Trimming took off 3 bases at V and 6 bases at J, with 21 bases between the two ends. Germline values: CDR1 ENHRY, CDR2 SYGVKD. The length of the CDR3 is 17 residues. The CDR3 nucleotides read TGTGCCATCAGTGATAGTCTTGGGGATTTCCCCGGCAATGAGCAGTTCTTC. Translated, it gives CAISDSLGDFPGNEQFF.

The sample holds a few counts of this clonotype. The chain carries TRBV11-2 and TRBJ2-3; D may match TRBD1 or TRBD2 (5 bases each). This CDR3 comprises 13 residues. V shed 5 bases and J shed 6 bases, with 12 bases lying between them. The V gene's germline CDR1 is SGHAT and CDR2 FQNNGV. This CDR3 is CASSGDPGDTQYF. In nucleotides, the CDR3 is TGTGCCAGCAGCGGGGACCCGGGGGATACGCAGTATTTT.

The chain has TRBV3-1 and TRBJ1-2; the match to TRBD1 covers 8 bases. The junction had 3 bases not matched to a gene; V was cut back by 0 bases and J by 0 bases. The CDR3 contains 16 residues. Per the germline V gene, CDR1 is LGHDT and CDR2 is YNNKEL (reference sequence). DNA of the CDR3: TGTGCCAGCAGCCAAGAGGACAGGGTAGCTAACTATGGCTACACCTTC. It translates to CASSQEDRVANYGYTF.

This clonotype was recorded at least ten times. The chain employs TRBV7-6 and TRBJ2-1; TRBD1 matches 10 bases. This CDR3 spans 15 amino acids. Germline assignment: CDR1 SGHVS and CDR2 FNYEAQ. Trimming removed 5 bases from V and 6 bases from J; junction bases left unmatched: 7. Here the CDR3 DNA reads TGTGCCAGCAGCCTACCTAGGGACAGGGGCAATGAGCAGTTCTTC. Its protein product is CASSLPRDRGNEQFF.

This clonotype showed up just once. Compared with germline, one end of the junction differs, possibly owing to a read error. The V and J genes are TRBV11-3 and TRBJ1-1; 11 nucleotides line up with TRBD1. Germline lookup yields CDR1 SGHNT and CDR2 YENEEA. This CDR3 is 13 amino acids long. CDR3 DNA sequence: TGTGCCAGCAGCTTAGGAGGACAGGGGGCAACATTTTTC. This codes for CASSLGGQGATFF. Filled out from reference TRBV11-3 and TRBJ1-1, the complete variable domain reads EAGVVQSPRYKIIEKKQPVAFWCNPISGHNTLYWYLQNLGQGPELLIRYENEEAVDDSQLPKDRFSAERLKGVDSTLKIQPAELGDSAVYLCASSLGGQGATFFGQGTRLTVV.

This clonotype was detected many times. The CDR3 here is CASSLAGETNEKLFF. CDR3 sequence (DNA): TGTGCCAGCAGCTTAGCAGGGGAAACTAATGAAAAACTGTTTTTT. The V gene is TRBV7-9, the J gene TRBJ1-4, with a weak D call TRBD1 (5 bases). V lost 0 bases, J lost 1 base, and 6 bases lay in between. CDR1 and CDR2 (germline): SEHNR, FQNEAQ (reference sequence). This CDR3 region has 15 residues.

CDR3 bases: TGTGCCAGCAGCGGCAGCAGGGGGTTAAACACTGAAGCTTTCTTT. This gives the protein CASSGSRGLNTEAFF. The chain carries TRBV9 and TRBJ1-1; 7 bases match TRBD1. The CDR3 covers 15 residues. Germline V CDR1 and CDR2: SGDLS, YYNGEE. V trimming: 3 bases; J trimming: 2 bases; junction bases outside the gene matches: 7.

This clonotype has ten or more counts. In DNA, the CDR3 is TGTGCCAGCAGCTTAGCGGGGGCCTACGAGCAGTACTTC. This sequence encodes CASSLAGAYEQYF. J is TRBJ2-7 and V is TRBV7-2, with D possibly called TRBD1 or TRBD2 (5 bases each). CDR3 size: 13 residues. Germline CDR1 and CDR2: SGHTA and FQGNSA. V lost 0 bases and J 2 bases, leaving 5 bases between the germline ends. Drawing the rest from reference TRBV7-2 and TRBJ2-7, the complete variable domain is GAGVSQSPSNKVTEKGKDVELRCDPISGHTALYWYRQSLGQGLEFLIYFQGNSAPDKSGLPSDRFSAERTGGSVSTLTIQRTQQEDSAVYLCASSLAGAYEQYFGPGTRLTVT.

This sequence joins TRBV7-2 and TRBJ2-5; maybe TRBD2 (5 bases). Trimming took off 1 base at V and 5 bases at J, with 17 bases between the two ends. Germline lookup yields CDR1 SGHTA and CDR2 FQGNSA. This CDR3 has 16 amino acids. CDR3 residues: CASSLGTELRTETQYF. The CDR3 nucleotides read TGTGCCAGCAGCTTAGGGACTGAACTTCGAACGGAGACCCAGTACTTC. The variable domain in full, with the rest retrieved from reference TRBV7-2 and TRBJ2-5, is GAGVSQSPSNKVTEKGKDVELRCDPISGHTALYWYRQSLGQGLEFLIYFQGNSAPDKSGLPSDRFSAERTGGSVSTLTIQRTQQEDSAVYLCASSLGTELRTETQYFGPGTRLLVL.

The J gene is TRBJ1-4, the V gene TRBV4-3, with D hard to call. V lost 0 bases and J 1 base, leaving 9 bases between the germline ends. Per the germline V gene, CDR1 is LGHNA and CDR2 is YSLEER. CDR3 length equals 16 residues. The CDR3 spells CASSQDRTVTNEKLFF. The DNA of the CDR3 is TGCGCCAGCAGCCAAGATAGGACCGTAACTAATGAAAAACTGTTTTTT.

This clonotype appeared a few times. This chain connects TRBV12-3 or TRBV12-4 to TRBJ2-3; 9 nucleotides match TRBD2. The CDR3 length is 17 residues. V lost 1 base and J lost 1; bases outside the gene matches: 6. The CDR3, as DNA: TGTGCCAGCAGTTTAGTAGGCGGGAGGGTCGGCACAGATACGCAGTATTTT. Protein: CASSLVGGRVGTDTQYF.

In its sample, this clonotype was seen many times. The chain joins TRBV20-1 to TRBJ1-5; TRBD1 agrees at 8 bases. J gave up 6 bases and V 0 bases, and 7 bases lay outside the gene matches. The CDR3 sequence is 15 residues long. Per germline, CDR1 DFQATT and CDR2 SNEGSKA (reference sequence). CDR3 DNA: TGCAGTGCTAGAGATTCCAGGGGGCAGCGTCAGCCCCAGCATTTT. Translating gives CSARDSRGQRQPQHF.

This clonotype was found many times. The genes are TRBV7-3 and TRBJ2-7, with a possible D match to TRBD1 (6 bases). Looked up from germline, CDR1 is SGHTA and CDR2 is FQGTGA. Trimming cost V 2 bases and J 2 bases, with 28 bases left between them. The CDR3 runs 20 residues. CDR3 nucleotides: TGTGCCAGCAGCTTACTGACCGAGACAGGAAGAGAAAATACGGCCTACGAGCAGTACGTC. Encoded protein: CASSLLTETGRENTAYEQYV.

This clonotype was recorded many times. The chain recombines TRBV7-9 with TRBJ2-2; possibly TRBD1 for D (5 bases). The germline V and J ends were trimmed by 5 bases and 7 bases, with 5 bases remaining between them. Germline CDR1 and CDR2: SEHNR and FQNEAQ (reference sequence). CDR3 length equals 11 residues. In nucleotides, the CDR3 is TGTGCCAGCAGCACAGGCGGGGAGCTGTTTTTT. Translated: CASSTGGELFF.

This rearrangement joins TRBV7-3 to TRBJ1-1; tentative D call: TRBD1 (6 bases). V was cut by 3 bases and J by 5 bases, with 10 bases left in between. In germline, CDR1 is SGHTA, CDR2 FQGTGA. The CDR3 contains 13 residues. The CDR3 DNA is TGTGCCAGCAGCTTGCTTAGGGGGACTGAAGCTTTCTTT. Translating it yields CASSLLRGTEAFF.

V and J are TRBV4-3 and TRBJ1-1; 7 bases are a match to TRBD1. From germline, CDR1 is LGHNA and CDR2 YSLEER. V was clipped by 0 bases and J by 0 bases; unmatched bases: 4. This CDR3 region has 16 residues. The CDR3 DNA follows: TGCGCCAGCAGCCAAGAATGGGACAGCATGAACACTGAAGCTTTCTTT. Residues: CASSQEWDSMNTEAFF.

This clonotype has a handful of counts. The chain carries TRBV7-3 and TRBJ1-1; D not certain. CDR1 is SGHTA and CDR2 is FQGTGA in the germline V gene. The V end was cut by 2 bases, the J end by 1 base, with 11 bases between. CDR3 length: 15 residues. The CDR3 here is CASSLGGLKNTEAFF. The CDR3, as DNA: TGTGCCAGCAGCTTAGGCGGCCTCAAGAACACTGAAGCTTTCTTT.

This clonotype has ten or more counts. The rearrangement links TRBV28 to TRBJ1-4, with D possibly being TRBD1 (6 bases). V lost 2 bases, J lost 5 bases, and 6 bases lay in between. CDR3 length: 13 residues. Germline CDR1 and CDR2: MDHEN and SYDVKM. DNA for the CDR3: TGTGCCAGCAGTTTACAGGGGAATGAAAAACTGTTTTTT. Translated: CASSLQGNEKLFF.

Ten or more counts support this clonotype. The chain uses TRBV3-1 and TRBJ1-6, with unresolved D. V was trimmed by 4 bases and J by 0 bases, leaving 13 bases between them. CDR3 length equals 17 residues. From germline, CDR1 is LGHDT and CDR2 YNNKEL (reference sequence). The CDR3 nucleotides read TGTGCCAGCAGCCCCCCTGGACGGCTCTCCTATAATTCACCCCTCCACTTT. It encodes CASSPPGRLSYNSPLHF.